Shown below are 22 T cell receptor beta chains from a single sample sequenced in a study of T cells after yellow fever vaccination. TCRdb itself ran the 5' RACE reads through MiXCR, one entry per CDR3 protein. This sample yields 280,000 or so distinct CDR3 sequences, of which 7.5% to 9% are seen a single time; 3% to 3.5% belongs to the top ten. Material: CD4+ T cells sorted from PBMCs, obtained 5 days after the yellow fever booster vaccination. All receptors come from a man aged 18 to 29 who received the YFV17D yellow fever vaccine.

This chain joins TRBV6-2 or TRBV6-3 and TRBJ1-2; 7 bases are a match to TRBD1. The V and J ends lost 6 bases and 6 bases, in that order; junction bases with no gene match: 10. The germline gives CDR1 MNHEY, CDR2 SVGEGT. This CDR3 contains 14 residues. The CDR3 reads CASSPRGTVHGYTF. The CDR3 DNA reads as TGTGCCAGCAGCCCCCGAGGGACAGTACATGGCTACACCTTC.

The rearrangement joins TRBV12-3 or TRBV12-4 to TRBJ2-3; 8 bases are shared with TRBD2. J gave up 3 bases and V 6 bases, and 11 bases lay outside the gene matches. CDR3 length: 16 amino acids. The CDR3 region is CASSPRGGMSTDTQYF. CDR3 DNA sequence: TGTGCCAGCAGCCCCCGGGGGGGCATGAGTACAGATACGCAGTATTTT.

The chain has TRBV10-3 and TRBJ1-3; 7 bases align to TRBD1. Germline CDR1 is ENHRY and CDR2 is SYGVKD. There are 17 residues in the CDR3. V lost 1 base to trimming and J lost 4 bases; unmatched junction nucleotides: 10. As DNA, the CDR3 is TGTGCCATCAGTGAGTTGACGACAGGGTGGTCCGGAAACACCATATATTTT. Amino acid sequence: CAISELTTGWSGNTIYF.

The count of this clonotype is one. The V and J genes are TRBV20-1 and TRBJ1-6; TRBD1 matches 8 bases. Trimming took 6 bases from V and 9 from J; bases not matched to a gene: 7. CDR1 and CDR2 from the germline V gene are DFQATT and SNEGSKA (reference sequence). The CDR3 is 13 residues long. The CDR3 loop reads CSAQDRAGSPLHF. CDR3 DNA sequence: TGCAGTGCACAGGACAGGGCTGGTTCACCCCTCCACTTT.

The gene calls are TRBV9 and TRBJ1-1; possible D gene TRBD1, 6 bases. CDR3 size: 14 residues. Trimming removed 0 bases at V and 4 bases at J, with 10 bases between. The germline CDR1 and CDR2 sequences are SGDLS and YYNGEE. The CDR3 sequence: CASSVEPGATEAFF. The CDR3 DNA reads TGTGCCAGCAGCGTAGAACCGGGGGCCACTGAAGCTTTCTTT.

The V gene is TRBV7-9, the J gene TRBJ2-7, with D perhaps TRBD2 (5 bases). Germline assignment: CDR1 SEHNR and CDR2 FQNEAQ (reference sequence). V was clipped by 5 bases and J by 0 bases, with 8 bases between them. The length of the CDR3 is 13 residues. Written as DNA, the CDR3 is TGTGCCAGCAGCCCAACTAGCTCCTACGAGCAGTACGTC. Its translation is CASSPTSSYEQYV.

The rearrangement links TRBV6-6 to TRBJ2-7; D is unclear. The CDR3 has 12 amino acids. V was pared by 0 bases and J by 7 bases, with 7 bases between. The germline CDR1 and CDR2 sequences are MNHNY and SVGAGI (reference sequence). CDR3 sequence (DNA): TGTGCCAGCAGTTACTCAATCAGGGAGCAGTACTTC. Translation: CASSYSIREQYF.

The chain employs TRBV29-1 and TRBJ1-1, with a possible D match to TRBD1 (6 bases). CDR1 and CDR2 from the germline V gene are SQVTM and ANQGSEA. V was pared by 4 bases and J by 2 bases, with 11 bases between. The CDR3 covers 13 residues. The CDR3, as DNA: TGCAGCGTTGGGGGACACCCCAACACTGAAGCTTTCTTT. Protein: CSVGGHPNTEAFF.

V gene TRBV5-1 combines with J gene TRBJ2-1; D gene uncertain. This CDR3 has 14 residues. V lost 1 base and J 6 bases, leaving 11 bases between the germline ends. From germline, CDR1 is SGHRS and CDR2 YFSETQ. CDR3 region: CASSLRSASNEQFF. The CDR3, as DNA: TGCGCCAGCAGCTTGAGGTCAGCCTCCAATGAGCAGTTCTTC.

This clonotype has a handful of counts. The chain couples TRBV5-6 to TRBJ1-5, with a weak D call TRBD1 (6 bases). Per the germline V gene, CDR1 is SGHDT and CDR2 is YYEEEE. V lost 2 bases and J lost 3, with 18 bases in between. The CDR3 contains 17 residues. CDR3 DNA sequence: TGTGCCAGCAGCTTATTAGGGGGGGCGACCGACAATCAGCCCCAGCATTTT. Protein product: CASSLLGGATDNQPQHF.

V usage is TRBV20-1 and J usage is TRBJ2-5, with D perhaps assigned TRBD1 or TRBD2 (5 bases each). This CDR3 contains 12 residues. Looked up from germline, CDR1 is DFQATT and CDR2 is SNEGSKA (reference sequence). V lost 6 bases and J 4 bases, leaving 12 bases between the germline ends. In DNA form, the CDR3 reads TGCAGTGCGGTACTAGGGGCAGAGACCCAGTACTTC. Protein: CSAVLGAETQYF.

This clonotype was seen repeatedly, ten times or more. The chain carries TRBV7-2 and TRBJ2-2; 9 bases align to TRBD2. CDR3 length: 17 residues. Germline trimming cut 6 bases from V and 4 bases from J; bases unmatched to any gene: 12. Germline-derived CDR1 and CDR2 are SGHTA and FQGNSA. For the CDR3, the DNA is TGTGCCAGCAGACTAAATAGCGGGGGTCACTTCACCGGGGAGCTGTTTTTT. This codes for CASRLNSGGHFTGELFF.

This clonotype was recorded at least ten times. The chain has TRBV9 and TRBJ1-3; D is undetermined. The length of the CDR3 is 17 residues. In germline, CDR1 is SGDLS, CDR2 YYNGEE. V dropped 2 bases and J dropped 2 bases, with 17 bases sitting between them. CDR3 protein: CASSVSSVGQTGNTIYF. The CDR3 region has the DNA TGTGCCAGCAGCGTGTCTTCGGTTGGGCAGACTGGAAACACCATATATTTT.

This clonotype was found many times. The V gene is TRBV7-2, the J gene TRBJ2-3, with no clear D. Trimming left V 1 base short and J 6 bases short, with 8 bases between. This CDR3 spans 13 amino acids. The germline V gene encodes CDR1 SGHTA and CDR2 FQGNSA. CDR3: CASSLESWDTQYF. The CDR3 DNA follows: TGTGCCAGCAGCTTAGAGTCTTGGGATACGCAGTATTTT.

This clonotype was detected only a few times. The chain carries TRBV5-1 and TRBJ1-6; D might be TRBD1 (6 bases). Trimming pared 3 bases from V and 7 bases from J, leaving 17 bases between. Germline CDR1 SGHRS, CDR2 YFSETQ. The CDR3 covers 16 residues. CDR3 nucleotides: TGCGCCAGCAGCTACCGACAGGCTGGAGTGAATTCACCCCTCCACTTT. Translated: CASSYRQAGVNSPLHF.

This clonotype was recorded many times. This CDR3 reads CASRPLDLAKNIQYF. CDR3 in DNA: TGTGCCAGTAGACCCCTTGACCTAGCCAAAAACATTCAGTACTTC. The chain carries TRBV19 and TRBJ2-4; the D is unclear. Trimming took off 6 bases at V and 0 bases at J, with 12 bases between the two ends. The germline V gene encodes CDR1 LNHDA and CDR2 SQIVND (reference sequence). The CDR3 totals 15 residues.

This chain joins TRBV18 and TRBJ1-3; 7 bases agree with TRBD1. The CDR3 loop spans 15 amino acids. The trim removed 3 bases at V and 7 bases at J, leaving 9 bases unmatched. CDR1 is KGHSH, CDR2 LQKENI, per germline. The CDR3 coding sequence is TGTGCCAGCTCACCGAACCCGACAGGGCGCAACACCATATATTTT. Its protein product is CASSPNPTGRNTIYF.

V and J are TRBV5-6 and TRBJ2-7, with 8 bases fitting TRBD2. The V gene's germline CDR1 is SGHDT and CDR2 YYEEEE. Trimming removed 6 bases from V and 6 bases from J; junction bases left unmatched: 8. The CDR3 has 13 residues. The CDR3 here is CASTPAGVSEQYF. The CDR3 coding sequence is TGTGCCAGCACCCCAGCGGGGGTAAGCGAGCAGTACTTC.

V is TRBV2 and J is TRBJ2-5; D is possibly TRBD1 (6 bases). Looked up from germline, CDR1 is SNHLY and CDR2 is FYNNEI. The CDR3 has 12 residues. Trimming removed 1 base at V and 13 bases at J, with 13 bases between. CDR3: CASSEGDNSRYF. In DNA form, the CDR3 reads TGTGCCAGCAGTGAAGGGGACAACTCAAGGTACTTC. The variable domain in full, with the rest retrieved from reference TRBV2 and TRBJ2-5, is EPEVTQTPSHQVTQMGQEVILRCVPISNHLYFYWYRQILGQKVEFLVSFYNNEISEKSEIFDDQFSVERPDGSNFTLKIRSTKLEDSAMYFCASSEGDNSRYFGPGTRLLVL.

Many counts were recorded for this clonotype. J is TRBJ2-2 and V is TRBV12-3 or TRBV12-4, with no clear D. The V gene lost 3 bases and the J gene lost 2 bases, with 4 bases spanning the gap. This CDR3 region has 13 residues. The CDR3 sequence is CASSFGNTGELFF. CDR3 in DNA: TGTGCCAGCAGTTTTGGCAACACCGGGGAGCTGTTTTTT.

The chain links TRBV20-1 to TRBJ2-7, with TRBD2 identical over 7 bases. This CDR3 has 12 amino acids. From germline, CDR1 is DFQATT and CDR2 SNEGSKA (reference sequence). The chain's CDR3 is CSSRTSSVEQYV. Written as DNA, the CDR3 is TGCAGTTCTAGGACTAGTTCCGTCGAGCAGTACGTC.

This clonotype has a handful of counts. DNA of the CDR3: TGTGCCAGCAGTTTAAGCCCGGGACAGGGTGGGAAGACCCAGTACTTC. Protein: CASSLSPGQGGKTQYF. This chain joins TRBV27 and TRBJ2-5; 9 bases are shared with TRBD1. Per germline, CDR1 MNHEY and CDR2 SMNVEV (reference sequence). The V and J ends lost 2 bases and 6 bases, in that order; junction bases with no gene match: 10. The CDR3 has 16 residues.